These 24 T cell receptor beta chains were sequenced from one sample in a study of neoadjuvant anti-PD-1 for oral cavity cancer. Time point meaning: after neoadjuvant nivolumab, at surgical resection. Here immunoSEQ multiplex PCR was the method, and the copy in TCRdb shows in-frame clones only, minus some. The repertoire holds more than 11,000 clones, with just under 75% as singletons. Sequencing used PBMCs, obtained after nivolumab (anti-PD-1) treatment. These receptor sequences come from a person between 35 and 79 years old with oral cavity squamous cell carcinoma.

V gene TRBV29-1 combines with J gene TRBJ1-1; D might be TRBD1 (6 bases). Germline CDR1 reads SQVTM; CDR2 reads ANQGSEA. The V end was cut by 7 bases, the J end by 1 base, with 19 bases between. This CDR3 comprises 15 residues. As DNA, the CDR3 is TGCAGCGCCAATAGACAGGCCCCTCGGAACACTGAAGCTTTCTTT. Protein: CSANRQAPRNTEAFF.

This chain joins TRBV7-9 and TRBJ2-1; 9 bases are shared with TRBD2. This CDR3 region has 15 residues. The V gene end was trimmed by 5 bases and the J gene end by 9 bases; junction bases not matched to a gene: 11. Germline V CDR1 and CDR2: SEHNR, FQNEAQ (reference sequence). The CDR3 sequence is CASSPSGVLQAEQFF. CDR3 DNA sequence: TGTGCCAGCAGCCCTAGCGGGGTCCTACAAGCTGAGCAGTTCTTC.

The chain uses TRBV6-6 and TRBJ2-2, with no clear D. The CDR3 is 12 amino acids. Trimming removed 7 bases from V and 1 base from J, with 4 bases in between. Germline V lookup: CDR1 MNHNY, CDR2 SVGAGI (reference sequence). The CDR3 loop is CASNRNTGELFF. The CDR3 DNA is TGTGCCAGCAATCGGAACACCGGGGAGCTGTTTTTT.

This chain links TRBV6-1 with TRBJ2-1; 8 bases map to TRBD2. Trimming took 7 bases from V and 7 from J; bases not matched to a gene: 12. CDR1 and CDR2 from the germline V gene are MNHNS and SASEGT. This CDR3 is 15 amino acids long. CDR3 residues: CASNPTSGVLNEQFF. In DNA form, the CDR3 reads TGTGCCAGCAACCCCACTAGCGGAGTACTTAATGAGCAGTTCTTC.

The chain has TRBV30 and TRBJ1-1; D gene ambiguous. This CDR3 is built from 12 residues. Trimming removed 2 bases at V and 6 bases at J, with 10 bases between. CDR1 GTSNPN and CDR2 SVGIG come from the germline V gene (reference sequence). The CDR3 spells CAWSLKEAEAFF. The CDR3 DNA sequence: TGTGCCTGGAGTTTAAAGGAGGCTGAAGCTTTCTTT.

V and J are TRBV19 and TRBJ1-5; no reliable D call. Between the trimmed V and J ends, which lost 5 bases and 4 bases, there was a span of 12 bases. Germline CDR1 is LNHDA and CDR2 is SQIVND (reference sequence). The CDR3 length is 14 residues. The CDR3 loop is CASSFPGRNQPQHF. DNA for the CDR3: TGTGCCAGTAGTTTTCCGGGCAGGAATCAGCCCCAGCATTTT.

This clone has a handful of counts. This chain links TRBV7-9 with TRBJ2-5; 15 bases agree with TRBD2. Germline V gene sequence: CDR1 SEHNR, CDR2 FQNEAQ (reference sequence). V lost 5 bases, J lost 2 bases, and 6 bases stayed unmatched. CDR3 length: 17 residues. In DNA, the CDR3 is TGTGCCAGCAGCCCGGGACTAGCGGGAGGTCGGCAAGAGACCCAGTACTTC. Encoded protein: CASSPGLAGGRQETQYF.

The rearrangement uses TRBV6-6 and TRBJ1-2; 7 bases match TRBD1. V was pared by 4 bases and J by 3 bases, with 5 bases of the junction left unmatched. This CDR3 is built from 14 residues. Looked up from germline, CDR1 is MNHNY and CDR2 is SVGAGI (reference sequence). CDR3 DNA: TGTGCCAGCAGTTCACCCGGGACAGACTATGGCTACACCTTC. It codes for CASSSPGTDYGYTF.

This rearrangement joins TRBV5-1 to TRBJ2-3, with 7 nucleotides matching TRBD1. With V trimmed by 5 bases and J by 2 bases, 5 bases remained unmatched. The CDR3 spans 14 residues. CDR1 SGHRS and CDR2 YFSETQ come from the germline V gene. CDR3: CASSRGQITDTQYF. As DNA, the CDR3 is TGCGCCAGCAGTCGGGGACAGATCACAGATACGCAGTATTTT.

The chain combines TRBV10-3 with TRBJ2-3, with 10 bases identical to TRBD1. Germline V lookup: CDR1 ENHRY, CDR2 SYGVKD. V lost 3 bases to trimming and J lost 4 bases; unmatched junction nucleotides: 4. The CDR3 length is 15 residues. The CDR3 DNA follows: TGTGCCATCAGTGATGGGGACAGGGGAGCAGATACGCAGTATTTT. Translated, it gives CAISDGDRGADTQYF.

V usage is TRBV5-1 and J usage is TRBJ2-2, with TRBD2 matching 7 bases. Looked up from germline, CDR1 is SGHRS and CDR2 is YFSETQ. This CDR3 region has 15 residues. Germline trimming cut 2 bases from V and 4 bases from J; bases unmatched to any gene: 5. The DNA of the CDR3 is TGCGCCAGCAGCTTCGGTGGGAGGGCCACCGGGGAGCTGTTTTTT. Amino acids: CASSFGGRATGELFF.

The V and J genes are TRBV29-1 and TRBJ1-4, with D maybe TRBD1 (5 bases). Per germline, CDR1 SQVTM and CDR2 ANQGSEA. Trimming shortened V by 3 bases and J by 7 bases, and 12 bases separated the two germline ends. This CDR3 is 13 amino acids long. The CDR3 here is CSVDPGRGEKLFF. CDR3 sequence (DNA): TGCAGCGTTGACCCAGGGCGCGGTGAAAAACTGTTTTTT.

This chain links TRBV15 with TRBJ1-2; D is perhaps TRBD1 (5 bases). This CDR3 is 13 amino acids long. CDR1 LNHNV and CDR2 YYDKDF come from the germline V gene (reference sequence). The CDR3 loop is CPHHLGPRYGYTF. The CDR3 nucleotides are TGTCCGCACCACCTGGGGCCGCGCTATGGCTACACCTTC.

This clone was observed a handful of times. The chain uses TRBV12-2 and TRBJ2-3; the table names TRBD1, a call not compared with the DNA. TRBV12-2 is flagged as a pseudogene. This CDR3 has 13 residues. CDR3 in amino acids: CASRPRGSDTQYF. The CDR3 DNA sequence: TGTGCAAGTCGCCCAAGGGGCTCAGATACGCAGTATTTT.

The genes are TRBV6-5 and TRBJ2-1; D gene ambiguous. V lost 8 bases to trimming and J lost 10 bases, with 15 bases between them. CDR1 MNHEY and CDR2 SVGAGI come from the germline V gene. The CDR3 extends over 12 amino acids. The CDR3 region is CASRPTVNEQFF. The CDR3 DNA sequence: TGTGCCAGCCGTCCGACGGTTAACGAGCAGTTCTTC.

The chain has TRBV2 and TRBJ2-7, with 9 positions matching TRBD1. Per the germline V gene, CDR1 is SNHLY and CDR2 is FYNNEI. V trimming: 6 bases; J trimming: 2 bases; junction bases outside the gene matches: 5. The CDR3 sequence is 14 residues long. The CDR3 is CASRGQGWPYEQYF. CDR3 DNA sequence: TGTGCCAGCAGGGGACAGGGCTGGCCCTACGAGCAGTACTTC.

The rearrangement uses TRBV7-9 and TRBJ2-2; D gene unclear. Trimming removed 3 bases from V and 4 bases from J, with 0 bases in between. The germline gives CDR1 SEHNR, CDR2 FQNEAQ (reference sequence). The CDR3 runs 11 residues. The CDR3 DNA reads as TGTGCCAGCAGCTTCACCGGGGAGCTGTTTTTT. Encoded protein: CASSFTGELFF.

The chain is built from TRBV6-1 and TRBJ2-3, with a tentative D call TRBD1 (5 bases). V shed 2 bases and J shed 2 bases, with 8 bases lying between them. Per germline, CDR1 MNHNS and CDR2 SASEGT. This CDR3 is built from 14 residues. The CDR3 protein is CASSEQTDTDTQYF. The CDR3 DNA follows: TGTGCCAGCAGTGAACAGACAGACACAGATACGCAGTATTTT.

V usage is TRBV2 and J usage is TRBJ1-4, with D unresolved. CDR1 SNHLY and CDR2 FYNNEI come from the germline V gene. The CDR3 is 11 amino acids. The V gene lost 1 base and the J gene lost 8 bases, with 2 bases spanning the gap. CDR3 DNA: TGTGCCAGCAGTGAAGTAGAAAAACTGTTTTTT. It specifies CASSEVEKLFF.

The V call is TRBV27, the J call TRBJ2-3; the D gene is possibly TRBD1 (6 bases). Germline CDR1 and CDR2: MNHEY and SMNVEV (reference sequence). The CDR3 extends over 16 amino acids. Trimming cost V 6 bases and J 6 bases, with 22 bases left between them. CDR3 in amino acids: CASSAAGTLLADTQYF. The CDR3 bases are TGTGCCAGCAGCGCCGCCGGGACACTTCTCGCCGATACGCAGTATTTT.

This chain connects TRBV30 to TRBJ1-1; D gene ambiguous. V was shortened by 5 bases and J by 0 bases, with 7 bases between the two germline ends. CDR3 length equals 12 residues. Germline V gene lookup returns CDR1 GTSNPN and CDR2 SVGIG (reference sequence). The CDR3 DNA follows: TGTGCCTGGTTAGCCCTGAACACTGAAGCTTTCTTT. As protein: CAWLALNTEAFF.

The chain uses TRBV27 and TRBJ1-2, with D perhaps matching TRBD1 (5 bases). V gave up 6 bases and J gave up 7 bases, with 18 bases separating them. The CDR3 length is 14 residues. Per germline, CDR1 MNHEY and CDR2 SMNVEV (reference sequence). The DNA of the CDR3 is TGTGCCAGCAGACAGACAGTGTCCTTCGGTGGCTACACCTTC. It yields the protein CASRQTVSFGGYTF.

This clone was counted between two and nine times. CDR3 amino acids: CASSLRLAGGELFF. Here the CDR3 DNA reads TGTGCCAGCAGCCTTAGACTAGCTGGCGGGGAGCTGTTTTTT. The chain has TRBV14 and TRBJ2-2, with TRBD2 matching over 7 bases. Unmatched junction bases numbered 6, after V lost 4 bases and J lost 7 bases. Germline CDR1 is SGHDN and CDR2 is FVKESK. The CDR3 consists of 14 residues.

J is TRBJ2-3 and V is TRBV11-2; possibly TRBD1 for D (5 bases). Per the germline V gene, CDR1 is SGHAT and CDR2 is FQNNGV. V was clipped by 3 bases and J by 6 bases, with 10 bases between them. The length of the CDR3 is 13 residues. The CDR3 DNA reads TGTGCCAGCAGCTTGGGGCTGGGGGATACGCAGTATTTT. It specifies CASSLGLGDTQYF.